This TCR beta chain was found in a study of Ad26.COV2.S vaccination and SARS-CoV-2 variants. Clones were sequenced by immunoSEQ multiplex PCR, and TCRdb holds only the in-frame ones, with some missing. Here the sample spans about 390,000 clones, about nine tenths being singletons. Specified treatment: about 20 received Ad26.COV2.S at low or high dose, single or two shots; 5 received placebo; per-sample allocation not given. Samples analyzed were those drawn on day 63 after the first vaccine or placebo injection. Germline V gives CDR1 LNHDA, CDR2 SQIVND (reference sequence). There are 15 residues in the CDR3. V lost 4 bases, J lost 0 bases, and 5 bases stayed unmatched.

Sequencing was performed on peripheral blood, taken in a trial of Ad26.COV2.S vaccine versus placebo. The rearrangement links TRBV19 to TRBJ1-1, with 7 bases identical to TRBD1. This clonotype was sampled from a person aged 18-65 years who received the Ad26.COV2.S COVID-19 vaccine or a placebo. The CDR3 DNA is TGTGCCAGTAGTAACAGGGGCATTTTGAACACTGAAGCTTTCTTT. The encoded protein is CASSNRGILNTEAFF.